This TCR beta chain was documented in a study of shared clonotypes between healthy human individuals (dated by TCRdb to about 2020). Turning to the overall study: Three men and a couple of women, aged 18 to 49 years, made up the cohort. Per donor, three plates each were used for CD4 naive and CD4 memory, two for CD8 naive, and one for CD8 memory. Between about 0.8 and 9 billion PBMCs per donor were obtained by leukapheresis. To estimate repertoire size and how much clonotypes are shared between individuals, the study performed deep sequencing of blood TCR repertoires from a handful of healthy adults. To increase sequencing depth and limit assay-specific biases, TCR repertoire library preparation and sequencing were carried out by different laboratories using diverse techniques. The study at large found these results: Based on pairwise subsampling, the degree of clonotype sharing among donors was expected to be affected by sequencing depth. Higher generation probabilities were observed for clonotypes shared by all four sorted-subset donors than for non-shared clonotypes. The small number of donors limited the genetic and exposure-history diversity represented. Naive subsets generally had larger estimated clonotype richness than memory subsets did. Sampling was restricted to blood, and TCR repertoires in tissues likely differ from the TCR repertoires found in blood. Sharing across a few donors was observed for approximately 4.6% of naive CD4, about 3.2% of naive CD8, about 2.3% of memory CD4, and about 0.38% of memory CD8 clonotypes. Rarefaction of sorted-subset datasets indicated incomplete sequencing despite the large sequencing depth.

The donors were healthy, HIV-negative adults who had no recently reported acute infections or vaccinations. Only Caucasian adults living in Nashville, Tennessee, USA were represented among the donors. CD4+ T cells were enriched by magnetic negative selection; naive cells were then positively selected on CD45RA, and the negative fraction formed the memory subset. Blood was collected by leukapheresis, and PBMCs were isolated by Ficoll-Histopaque density gradient centrifugation and then cryopreserved in liquid nitrogen vapor phase. Analytical flow cytometry was used to check the purity and quantity of each magnetically sorted T cell population. Genomic DNA was isolated from each sorted fraction and quantified by UV absorbance on a Nanodrop 2000c. V gives up 3 bases and J gives up 6 bases, and the segment between their germline ends measures 8 bases. Taken from cysteine to phenylalanine, the CDR3 has 13 residues. Only the CDR3 portion is preserved as DNA: 39 bases, with reading frame beginning at the first base. The germline V gene encodes CDR1 KGHSH and CDR2 LQKENI.

Details on this clone: Its antigen remains unidentified. Base quality data are lacking; no much larger clone is found one base away.

Using the deep immunoSEQ assay, TCR CDR3 regions were amplified from genomic DNA by multiplex PCR. Extracted genomic DNA from each cell subset was spread evenly across all wells of several immunoSEQ 96-well plates, with each plate serving as a replicate. For sorted subsets, about 200 ng genomic DNA, equal to about 30,000 T cell genomes, was loaded into each replicate PCR. Purified libraries were measured with a Qubit 3.0 fluorometer, size-checked on a Bioanalyzer 2100, and measured again with the KAPA Library Quantification kit. Each immunoSEQ 96-well plate was sequenced on its own single-read 150-cycle Illumina NextSeq 550 flow cell. The paper's data handling went like this. Because the immunoSEQ output held only junctional sequences and lacked quality scores, the filtering could not match the filtering applied to full-length reads. To assign V/J genes and CDR3, sequences were annotated using PyIR, a Python wrapper for IgBLAST v1.9, with IMGT germline references. Any read was removed if the V/J assignment was weak (E-value above 1e-6), the CDR3 was missing, or the read contained stop codons, out-of-frame junctions, or ambiguous translated residues. V3J clonotypes were defined as sequences sharing an identical inferred V gene, J gene, and CDR3 amino acid sequence. To compute the percentage overlap between repertoires, the number of shared unique clonotypes was divided by the size of the smaller repertoire. Richness of each repertoire was evaluated using RTK rarefaction, the Chao1 estimator, and Recon v2.1 estimates of unobserved clonotypes. Generation probabilities were computed with OLGA for all TCRbeta clonotypes obtained by the gDNA method from several donors. Not all clones reach the TCRdb copy of this immuneACCESS table, which keeps in-frame sequences only. Checked studies attribute under half of the gap to unresolved V genes and leave the rest unexplained. V and J calls plus clone size are reproduced from that table; the DNA served to infer D and trimming. Recorded for this sample are roughly 2.5 million clones; more than 80% of them occurred a single time. The top ten clones comprise about 0.13% of the sample.

This TCR was recovered from a man between 18 and 29 years old in good health. The chain couples TRBV18 to TRBJ1-4, with no reliable assignment of the D segment. The specimen sequenced was naive CD4+ T cells sorted from blood. The cell subset or site label for this specimen denotes: CD45RA+ positively selected. The CDR3 loop reads CASSPGRYEKLFF. The DNA sequence is given as TGTGCCAGCTCACCGGGCAGATATGAAAAACTGTTTTTT.